This T cell receptor (beta chain) was sequenced in a study of T cell changes during pregnancy in multiple sclerosis. Clones were sequenced by immunoSEQ multiplex PCR, and TCRdb holds only the in-frame ones, with some missing. The table has tens of thousands of clones, 80% to 95% seen once. In germline, CDR1 is SGHRS, CDR2 YFSETQ. The CDR3 totals 14 residues. V was pared by 4 bases and J by 0 bases, with 10 bases between. The count of this clone is one. Sequenced here: CD4+ T cells from peripheral blood mononuclear cells, sampled in the second trimester of pregnancy. The TCR sequence derives from a female donor with multiple sclerosis, enrolled in a pregnancy study. The rearrangement uses TRBV5-1 and TRBJ1-2; perhaps TRBD1 as D (5 bases). CDR3 in DNA: TGCGCCAGCAGCGCGGGGACGGCTAACTATGGCTACACCTTC. Its protein is CASSAGTANYGYTF.